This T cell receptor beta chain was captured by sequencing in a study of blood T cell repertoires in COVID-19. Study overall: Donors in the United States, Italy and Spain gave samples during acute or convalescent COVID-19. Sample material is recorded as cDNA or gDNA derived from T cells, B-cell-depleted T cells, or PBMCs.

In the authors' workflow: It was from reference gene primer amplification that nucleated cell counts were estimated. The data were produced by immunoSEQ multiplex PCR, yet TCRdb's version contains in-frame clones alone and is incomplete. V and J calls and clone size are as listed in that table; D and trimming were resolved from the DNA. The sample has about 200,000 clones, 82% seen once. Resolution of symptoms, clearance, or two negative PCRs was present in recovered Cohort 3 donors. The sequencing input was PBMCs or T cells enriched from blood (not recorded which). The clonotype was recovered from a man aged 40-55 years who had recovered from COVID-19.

In DNA, the CDR3 is TGTGCCACCAGTGAAGGGACGGAGGGGAGTGAAAAACTGTTTTTT. Amino acids: CATSEGTEGSEKLFF. The rearrangement joins TRBV24-1 to TRBJ1-4, with a possible D match to TRBD1 (5 bases). Germline-derived CDR1 and CDR2 are KGHDR and SFDVKD. The V end lost 4 bases, the J end lost 7 bases, and 15 bases lay between the germline ends. This CDR3 is built from 15 residues.